The following is a T cell receptor beta chain sequence with its context. Antigen specificity is unknown. Clones were sequenced by immunoSEQ multiplex PCR, and TCRdb holds only the in-frame ones, with some missing. Counted here are under 9,500 clones, 70% to 90% occurring once; the ten biggest clones make up approximately 84%. This entry belongs to a study of STAT3 mutations in large granular lymphocyte leukemia. General study points: At least one immunodominant TCR beta clonotype appeared in every T-cell large granular lymphocyte leukemia patient.

The germline gives CDR1 SEHNR, CDR2 FQNEAQ (reference sequence). The CDR3 is made up of 15 amino acids. Trimming took off 5 bases at V and 1 base at J, with 9 bases between the two ends. The chain is built from TRBV7-9 and TRBJ1-6; D unclear. The TCR comes from a man of 80 years or more with T-cell large granular lymphocyte leukemia. Some clones in this sample may be carry-over from other donors' samples. The sequenced sample was peripheral blood mononuclear cells. CDR3 coding DNA: TGTGCCAGCAGCCCCAGGAGGTCCTATAATTCACCCCTCCACTTT. This translates into CASSPRRSYNSPLHF.